Listed here are 27 T cell receptor beta chains from one sample, sequenced in a study of T cell repertoires in cytomegalovirus infection. Their antigen targets remain unknown. Using its own MiXCR run on the reads, TCRdb lists one record per CDR3 protein. The sample contains around 900,000 distinct CDR3 sequences, 30% to 40% of which appear only once. This material consisted of cultured CD8+ T cells from PBMCs, taken from culture after CMV antigen stimulation. These receptors originate from a human donor in good health (CMV status not recorded). Some clones in this sample may be carry-over from other donors' samples.

This rearrangement joins TRBV28 to TRBJ2-7; 8 bases are shared with TRBD1. V trimming: 7 bases; J trimming: 6 bases; junction bases outside the gene matches: 5. The CDR3 has 12 amino acids. Germline V gene sequence: CDR1 MDHEN, CDR2 SYDVKM. The CDR3 sequence is CASTTTGAEQYV. The CDR3 DNA is TGTGCCAGCACCACGACAGGGGCCGAGCAGTACGTC.

J is TRBJ2-7 and V is TRBV12-5; D unresolved. V lost 4 bases, J lost 3 bases, and 4 bases lay in between. The CDR3 contains 11 residues. Germline V lookup: CDR1 LGHNT, CDR2 FRNRAP. The CDR3: CASGWNYEQYF. CDR3 bases: TGTGCTAGTGGTTGGAACTACGAGCAGTACTTC.

This clonotype appeared a few times. This CDR3 is CSARDPTGNSYEQYF. The CDR3, as DNA: TGCAGTGCTAGAGATCCGACAGGCAACTCCTACGAGCAGTACTTC. The chain employs TRBV20-1 and TRBJ2-7; D possibly corresponds to TRBD1 (6 bases). Germline CDR1 DFQATT, CDR2 SNEGSKA (reference sequence). Trimming removed 0 bases from V and 0 bases from J, with 12 bases in between. This CDR3 is 15 amino acids long.

V gene TRBV6-1 combines with J gene TRBJ2-5; 7 nucleotides agree with TRBD2. The CDR3 runs 14 residues. Germline V gene data show CDR1 as MNHNS and CDR2 as SASEGT. With V trimmed by 3 bases and J by 2 bases, 3 bases remained unmatched. CDR3 region: CASSDLAVQETQYF. DNA for the CDR3: TGTGCCAGCAGTGATCTAGCGGTACAAGAGACCCAGTACTTC.

The count of this clonotype is one. The chain links TRBV2 to TRBJ2-5; either TRBD1 or TRBD2 may fit D (5 bases each). V was clipped by 1 base and J by 4 bases, with 13 bases between them. The germline V gene has CDR1 SNHLY and CDR2 FYNNEI. The CDR3 is 15 amino acids. This CDR3 is CASSEEAWDRETQYF. CDR3 sequence (DNA): TGTGCCAGCAGTGAAGAGGCTTGGGACCGAGAGACCCAGTACTTC.

This clonotype was detected a few times. J is TRBJ2-7 and V is TRBV7-6; D remains ambiguous. Germline CDR1 SGHVS, CDR2 FNYEAQ. The CDR3 is made up of 14 amino acids. V lost 2 bases and J lost 2, with 10 bases in between. CDR3 in amino acids: CASSLSPFAYEQYF. The CDR3 nucleotides read TGTGCCAGCAGCTTATCCCCCTTTGCCTACGAGCAGTACTTC.

The chain uses TRBV7-2 and TRBJ2-1; 9 bases are a match to TRBD2. The CDR3 runs to 16 residues. Germline CDR1 and CDR2: SGHTA and FQGNSA. As DNA, the CDR3 is TGTGTCAACAAATTGGGGAGCGGGGGGAATTACAATGAGCAGTTCTTC. This encodes CVNKLGSGGNYNEQFF.

This clonotype appeared a few times. Here the CDR3 reads CATREGPYEQYF. The CDR3, as DNA: TGTGCCACCAGGGAGGGGCCCTACGAGCAGTACTTC. The chain has TRBV15 and TRBJ2-7; a weak D match, TRBD2 (6 bases). The ends were cut back, 6 bases at V and 2 bases at J, with 8 bases in the middle. Germline V gene sequence: CDR1 LNHNV, CDR2 YYDKDF (reference sequence). The CDR3 contains 12 residues.

This chain joins TRBV7-9 and TRBJ2-7, with D tentatively TRBD1 or TRBD2 (6 bases each). This CDR3 has 16 amino acids. The V end was cut by 5 bases, the J end by 3 bases, with 20 bases between. Per germline, CDR1 SEHNR and CDR2 FQNEAQ (reference sequence). The CDR3 reads CASSPPEGTRVYEQYV. As DNA, the CDR3 is TGTGCCAGCAGCCCCCCGGAGGGGACAAGGGTCTACGAGCAGTACGTC.

This sequence joins TRBV19 and TRBJ1-5; D ambiguous. The V end lost 7 bases, the J end lost 0 bases, and 13 bases lay between the germline ends. The CDR3 is made up of 15 amino acids. CDR1 and CDR2 (germline): LNHDA, SQIVND (reference sequence). In nucleotides, the CDR3 is TGTGCCAGTAAAATTTCGACTTATAGCAATCAGCCCCAGCATTTT. Translating it yields CASKISTYSNQPQHF.

This clonotype has more than one count but fewer than ten. The chain combines TRBV6-5 with TRBJ2-2; no clear D gene. The CDR3 contains 12 residues. Germline assignment: CDR1 MNHEY and CDR2 SVGAGI. Trimming took 6 bases from V and 7 from J, leaving 9 bases between them. CDR3 sequence: CASSPVNGELFF. CDR3 bases: TGTGCCAGCAGCCCCGTCAACGGGGAGCTGTTTTTT.

This sequence joins TRBV29-1 and TRBJ1-2, with D unclear. The germline V gene encodes CDR1 SQVTM and CDR2 ANQGSEA. The CDR3 contains 14 residues. V was cut by 3 bases and J by 1 base, with 12 bases left in between. The CDR3 spells CSVDSGSLNYGYTF. In DNA form, the CDR3 reads TGCAGCGTTGATTCAGGTTCACTTAACTATGGCTACACCTTC. Combining the CDR3 with reference TRBV29-1 and TRBJ1-2 gives the whole variable domain SAVISQKPSRDICQRGTSLTIQCQVDSQVTMMFWYRQQPGQSLTLIATANQGSEATYESGFVIDKFPISRPNLTFSTLTVSNMSPEDSSIYLCSVDSGSLNYGYTFGSGTRLTVV.

This clonotype was seen repeatedly, ten times or more. The chain employs TRBV6-1 and TRBJ2-3; D is unclear. The CDR3 totals 15 residues. Germline CDR1 is MNHNS and CDR2 is SASEGT. Trimming left V 0 bases short and J 4 bases short, with 11 bases between. The CDR3 protein is CASSEAVGGADTQYF. The DNA for the CDR3 is TGTGCCAGCAGTGAAGCCGTCGGTGGGGCAGATACGCAGTATTTT.

This clonotype was seen at least ten times. The chain employs TRBV6-5 and TRBJ2-1; TRBD1 matches at 9 bases. The CDR3 runs to 16 residues. J was trimmed by 8 bases and V by 2 bases; bases with no gene match: 10. Per germline, CDR1 MNHEY and CDR2 SVGAGI. CDR3 bases: TGTGCCAGCAGTTACCCGACCGGGACAGGGACCGATGAGCAGTTCTTC. Translated, it gives CASSYPTGTGTDEQFF.

This clonotype was counted a few times. J is TRBJ2-7 and V is TRBV27; D gene ambiguous. The CDR3 has 14 amino acids. The germline CDR1 and CDR2 sequences are MNHEY and SMNVEV (reference sequence). The ends were cut back, 2 bases at V and 0 bases at J, with 8 bases in the middle. CDR3 bases: TGTGCCAGCAGTTTAAGGGTACCCTCCTACGAGCAGTACGTC. Protein: CASSLRVPSYEQYV.

As concerns this clonotype: A junction boundary mismatches the germline segment, possibly from a read error. CDR3 sequence reads: CASSQTSGDYDEQFF. The CDR3 nucleotides are TGTGCCAGCAGTCAGACTAGCGGGGACTACGATGAGCAGTTCTTC. The V call is TRBV2, the J call TRBJ2-1; 11 bases are a match to TRBD2. Germline V gives CDR1 SNHLY, CDR2 FYNNEI. The CDR3 consists of 15 residues.

The rearrangement links TRBV29-1 to TRBJ2-2; 12 positions match TRBD2. Germline V gene sequence: CDR1 SQVTM, CDR2 ANQGSEA. With V trimmed by 6 bases and J by 1 base, 15 bases remained unmatched. The CDR3 loop spans 19 amino acids. CDR3 nucleotides: TGCAGCGTCAACCCTCCACTAGCGGGGGGCTCCTTGAACACCGGGGAGCTGTTTTTT. It yields the protein CSVNPPLAGGSLNTGELFF.

The sample holds a few counts of this clonotype. The V gene is TRBV6-6, the J gene TRBJ1-1; unclear D gene. Trimming removed 1 base at V and 6 bases at J, with 12 bases between. The CDR3 is 14 amino acids. The V gene's germline CDR1 is MNHNY and CDR2 SVGAGI (reference sequence). The CDR3 DNA is TGTGCCAGCAGTTACTTCTCCGGGAGGCCTGAAGCTTTCTTT. Translating gives CASSYFSGRPEAFF.

This clonotype was detected ten times or more. The V and J genes are TRBV7-9 and TRBJ2-3; 8 bases align to TRBD1. The CDR3 totals 17 residues. The germline CDR1 and CDR2 sequences are SEHNR and FQNEAQ (reference sequence). V gave up 5 bases and J gave up 1 base; unmatched junction bases: 11. CDR3 coding DNA: TGTGCCAGCAGCGACTCCAGGGGGCTGATTGGCACAGATACGCAGTATTTT. Its protein is CASSDSRGLIGTDTQYF.

The table lists this clonotype with a few counts. The CDR3 region has the DNA TGTGCCAGCAGCTTAATCCTAACCGCCCAAGAGACCCAGTACTTC. Amino acid sequence: CASSLILTAQETQYF. This chain links TRBV7-8 with TRBJ2-5; no firm D call. The germline gives CDR1 SGHVS, CDR2 FQNEAQ. Trimming removed 2 bases at V and 1 base at J, with 11 bases between. The CDR3 is made up of 15 amino acids.

The chain is built from TRBV19 and TRBJ2-1; possibly TRBD1 for D (6 bases). Trimming removed 3 bases from V and 10 bases from J, with 10 bases in between. Germline-derived CDR1 and CDR2 are LNHDA and SQIVND (reference sequence). CDR3 size: 12 residues. CDR3 sequence: CASSIRGWEQFF. CDR3 in DNA: TGTGCCAGTAGTATCAGGGGATGGGAGCAGTTCTTC. Combining the CDR3 with reference TRBV19 and TRBJ2-1 gives the whole variable domain DGGITQSPKYLFRKEGQNVTLSCEQNLNHDAMYWYRQDPGQGLRLIYYSQIVNDFQKGDIAEGYSVSREKKESFPLTVTSAQKNPTAFYLCASSIRGWEQFFGPGTRLTVL.

This clonotype has just a few counts. The V gene is TRBV7-9, the J gene TRBJ1-6; no firm D call. With 8 bases removed from V and 4 bases from J, the gap between germline ends came to 9 bases. Germline loops: CDR1 SEHNR, CDR2 FQNEAQ (reference sequence). The CDR3 extends over 13 amino acids. The CDR3 region has the DNA TGTGCCAGCCGGTTAGGATATAATTCACCCCTCCACTTT. It specifies CASRLGYNSPLHF.

The sample holds many counts of this clonotype. V is TRBV7-2 and J is TRBJ1-5; no clear D gene. CDR3 length equals 14 residues. CDR1 is SGHTA and CDR2 is FQGNSA in the germline V gene. Trimming stripped 2 bases from V and 4 bases from J, with 9 bases between. As DNA, the CDR3 is TGTGCCAGCAGCTTAAGGGCAGCTAATCAGCCCCAGCATTTT. Protein: CASSLRAANQPQHF.

At least ten counts were recorded for this clonotype. The chain employs TRBV7-6 and TRBJ2-2, with no clear D. The CDR3 is 11 amino acids. Deletions cut 7 bases from V and 5 bases from J, with 5 bases between. Germline V gene sequence: CDR1 SGHVS, CDR2 FNYEAQ. CDR3 amino acids: CASKTTGELFF. DNA of the CDR3: TGTGCCAGCAAGACGACCGGGGAGCTGTTTTTT.

On this clonotype: The junction does not match germline at one end; this may be a read error. The genes are TRBV6-6 and TRBJ2-3; D could derive from TRBD1 or TRBD2 (5 bases each). The CDR3 is 15 amino acids. Looked up from germline, CDR1 is MNHNY and CDR2 is SVGAGI (reference sequence). CDR3 protein: CASRNGASHTNTQYF. CDR3 coding DNA: TGTGCCAGCAGGAACGGGGCTTCACACACAAATACGCAGTATTTT.

J is TRBJ2-2 and V is TRBV5-4, with D maybe TRBD1 (6 bases). The CDR3 spans 16 residues. Trimming pared 4 bases from V and 2 bases from J, leaving 15 bases between. From germline, CDR1 is SGHNT and CDR2 YYREEE (reference sequence). CDR3: CASSTRDKGNTGELFF. CDR3 sequence (DNA): TGTGCCAGCAGCACCCGGGACAAGGGAAACACCGGGGAGCTGTTTTTT. The full variable domain, in which reference TRBV5-4 and TRBJ2-2 provide the parts outside the CDR3, is ETGVTQSPTHLIKTRGQQVTLRCSSQSGHNTVSWYQQALGQGPQFIFQYYREEENGRGNFPPRFSGLQFPNYSSELNVNALELDDSALYLCASSTRDKGNTGELFFGEGSRLTVL.

This clonotype was counted between two and nine times. The chain joins TRBV7-6 to TRBJ2-2, with TRBD1 matching over 12 bases. Looked up from germline, CDR1 is SGHVS and CDR2 is FNYEAQ. Germline trimming cut 5 bases from V and 1 base from J; bases unmatched to any gene: 11. This CDR3 is built from 19 residues. The CDR3 region is CASSLSGTGGLWNTGELFF. CDR3 sequence (DNA): TGTGCCAGCAGCCTTTCCGGGACAGGGGGCTTGTGGAACACCGGGGAGCTGTTTTTT.